Included here is one T cell receptor (beta chain) sequence, with context. The antigen remains undetermined. The data were obtained in a study of immune evolution from preneoplasia to lung adenocarcinoma. Nucleic acids came from premalignant or tumor cells enriched by macro-dissection. Whole-study results and caveats: Top clone frequencies peaked in normal lung, apparently declining through invasive adenocarcinoma. Clonality was highest in normal lung, lower in later-stage lesions apparently.

This table comes from immunoSEQ multiplex PCR, and its TCRdb copy is limited to in-frame clones, with some not included. The data contain approximately 4,500 clones, more than 60% of them seen just once; the ten biggest clones take up 6.5% to 9%. The sample was FFPE lung adenocarcinoma in situ tissue. The clonotype comes from a person in their sixties or seventies with lung adenocarcinoma.

The CDR3 DNA follows: TGCGCCAGCAGCCAAGAAGGCAGAGGGGTCGGGGAGCTGTTTTTT. Its translation is CASSQEGRGVGELFF. The chain uses TRBV4-1 and TRBJ2-2; D may be TRBD1 or TRBD2 (5 bases each). CDR1 and CDR2 (germline): MGHRA, YSYEKL. The CDR3 is 15 amino acids. V was trimmed by 0 bases and J by 7 bases, leaving 12 bases between them.